This TCR beta chain was sequenced during a study of shared clonotypes between healthy human individuals. The CDR3 has 14 amino acids. With 3 bases removed from V and 4 bases from J, the gap between germline ends came to 13 bases. The germline V gene has CDR1 MNHNS and CDR2 SASEGT. Notes on this clone: Its antigen remains unknown.

Only in-frame clones appear in the TCRdb table, and some are missing; sequencing was by immunoSEQ multiplex PCR. The sample yields roughly 2 million clones, around 95% seen once. Findings and caveats of the study: Generation probabilities of non-shared clonotypes were lower (relative to those shared by all four donors). Generally, estimated richness proved larger in naive subsets than it did in memory subsets.

The TCR comes from a man younger than 35 in good health. The chain carries TRBV6-1 and TRBJ2-7; unclear D gene. The sample comprised naive CD4+ T cells sorted from blood. Subset here: CD45RA+ positively selected. Here the CDR3 reads CASSEDPATYEQYF. CDR3 sequence (DNA): TGTGCCAGCAGTGAGGACCCCGCCACTTACGAGCAGTACTTC.